These 2 T cell receptor beta chains were all obtained from the same sample, sequenced in a study of blood T cell repertoires in COVID-19. The protocol was immunoSEQ multiplex PCR, while the TCRdb copy is restricted to in-frame clones and leaves out a portion. Here the sample spans approximately 200,000 clones, about 90% being singletons. The sequencing input was peripheral blood. All receptors come from a middle-aged man with active or convalescent COVID-19.

J is TRBJ1-6 and V is TRBV14; a possible D gene is TRBD1 (5 bases). V was trimmed by 1 base and J by 8 bases, leaving 12 bases between them. In germline, CDR1 is SGHDN, CDR2 FVKESK. The CDR3 covers 15 residues. In DNA form, the CDR3 reads TGTGCCAGCAGCCAAGTGCAGGGTGTTGATTCACCCCTCCACTTT. It yields the protein CASSQVQGVDSPLHF.

The chain couples TRBV11-3 to TRBJ2-2, with D unclear. Germline assignment: CDR1 SGHNT and CDR2 YENEEA. Trimming shortened V by 5 bases and J by 6 bases, and 7 bases separated the two germline ends. The CDR3 totals 12 residues. In DNA form, the CDR3 reads TGTGCCAGCAGCCGAGCCCCCGGGGAGCTGTTTTTT. This codes for CASSRAPGELFF.